This T cell receptor beta chain was observed in a study of blood T cell repertoires in COVID-19. Study at large: Donors in the United States, Italy and Spain gave samples during acute or convalescent COVID-19.

TCRdb's table, derived via immunoSEQ multiplex PCR, lists solely in-frame clones and lacks some. The sample includes 55,000 to 90,000 clones, around 83% of them seen just once. The CDR3 contains 16 residues. Germline V gene lookup returns CDR1 SGHVS and CDR2 FQNEAQ. V lost 4 bases and J 0 bases, leaving 12 bases between the germline ends. The chain links TRBV7-8 to TRBJ2-2, with D unresolved. The sample was peripheral blood. The sequence derives from a man aged 65-85 years with active COVID-19. CDR3 sequence (DNA): TGTGCCAGCAGCTCCCGAGCCCTAGCGAACACCGGGGAGCTGTTTTTT. Amino acid sequence: CASSSRALANTGELFF.